This record concerns one T cell receptor beta chain sequence. The antigen is not known. The sample originates from a study of T cell repertoires in cytomegalovirus infection. Whole-study results and caveats: The ex vivo response was dominated by HLA-C-restricted CMV-specific TCR beta clonotypes.

TCRdb independently ran MiXCR on the reads; one entry per CDR3 protein. Of roughly 700,000 distinct CDR3 sequences listed, approximately 33% are singletons. CDR3 length: 14 residues. Trimming removed 0 bases from V and 4 bases from J, with 7 bases in between. Germline V gene sequence: CDR1 MNHEY, CDR2 SVGAGI. The chain couples TRBV6-5 to TRBJ1-3; D is undetermined. The clonotype originates from a human donor in good health (CMV status not recorded). Some clones in this sample may be carry-over from other donors' samples. Sequenced here: cultured PBMCs, sampled from culture after CMV antigen stimulation. Written as DNA, the CDR3 is TGTGCCAGCAGTTACTCGGTACCAGGAAACACCATATATTTT. Protein sequence: CASSYSVPGNTIYF.